This T cell receptor (beta chain) was recovered during a study of blood T cell repertoires in COVID-19. As for the study in general: PBMCs, B-cell-depleted T cells, or T cells were the source of the cDNA or gDNA that made up the material.

Per the study methods: Amplifying reference gene primers gave estimates of nucleated cell counts. The assay was immunoSEQ multiplex PCR, and TCRdb's table has in-frame clones only and misses some. D and trimming were read from the DNA, whereas the V and J calls and clone size are those reported in that table. The sample carries about 400,000 clones, nearly 90% recorded once. Participant reports of clinical history set cohort assignment. V was pared by 3 bases and J by 2 bases, with 3 bases of the junction left unmatched. The CDR3 spans 15 residues. The germline V gene has CDR1 ENHRY and CDR2 SYGVKD. The source material was PBMCs or T cells enriched from blood (not recorded which). The TCR comes from a young woman with acute COVID-19. V is TRBV10-3 and J is TRBJ1-4; 7 bases fit TRBD1. CDR3 nucleotides: TGTGCCATCAGTGACGTGACAGGGACTAATGAAAAACTGTTTTTT. This sequence encodes CAISDVTGTNEKLFF.